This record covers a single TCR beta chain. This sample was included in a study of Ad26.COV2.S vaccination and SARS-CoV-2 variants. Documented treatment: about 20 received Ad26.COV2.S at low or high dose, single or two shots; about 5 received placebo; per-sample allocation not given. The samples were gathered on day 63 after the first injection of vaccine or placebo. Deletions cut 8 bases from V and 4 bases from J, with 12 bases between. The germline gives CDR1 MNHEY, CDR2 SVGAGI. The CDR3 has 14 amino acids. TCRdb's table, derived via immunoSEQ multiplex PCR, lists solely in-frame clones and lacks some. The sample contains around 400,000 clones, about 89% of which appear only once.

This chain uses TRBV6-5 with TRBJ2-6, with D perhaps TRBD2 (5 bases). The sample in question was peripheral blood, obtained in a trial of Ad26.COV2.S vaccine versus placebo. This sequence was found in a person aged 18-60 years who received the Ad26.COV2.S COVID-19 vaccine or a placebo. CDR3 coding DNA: TGTGCCAGCCTAGAGCCGGGAGGGGCCAACGTCCTGACTTTC. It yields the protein CASLEPGGANVLTF.